This section outlines one T cell receptor beta chain sequence together with its context. Trimming took off 10 bases at V and 1 base at J, with 12 bases between the two ends. Germline V gives CDR1 KGHDR, CDR2 SFDVKD. This CDR3 is built from 13 residues. Study members were between about 18 and 100 years old and lived in 20 to 30 US regions. Data came from immunoSEQ multiplex PCR; TCRdb stores just in-frame clones and leaves some out. The top ten hold 5.2% of the sample, which has approximately 180,000 clones, approximately 86% seen once. The data are from a study of blood T cell repertoires in COVID-19.

Sample: PBMCs or T cells enriched from blood (not recorded which). The chain has TRBV24-1 and TRBJ1-1, with a tentative D call TRBD1 (6 bases). The sequence was obtained from a woman in her fifties or sixties with acute COVID-19. The CDR3 reads CATGGATNTEAFF. In DNA, the CDR3 is TGTGCCACTGGGGGGGCGACGAACACTGAAGCTTTCTTT.